The 7 T cell receptor beta chains presented below share a single source sample, sequenced in a study of TIL therapy for anti-PD-1-resistant metastatic lung cancer. The immunoSEQ assay was v3. Repertoires were generated with immunoSEQ multiplex PCR, while TCRdb's copy carries only in-frame clones and drops some. Of tens of thousands of clones listed, 74% are singletons. Indicated time point: pre-treatment sample, taken before nivolumab and TIL therapy. The specimen comprised blood, sampled at baseline. These receptors all come from a woman aged 25-80 years with non-small cell lung cancer.

V is TRBV2 and J is TRBJ2-2; 9 nucleotides align to TRBD1. V was pared by 6 bases and J by 5 bases, with 7 bases of the junction left unmatched. CDR3 length: 15 residues. The germline V gene has CDR1 SNHLY and CDR2 FYNNEI. DNA of the CDR3: TGTGCCAGCAGGACCCAACAGGGGGCAACCGGGGAGCTGTTTTTT. Its protein product is CASRTQQGATGELFF.

The rearrangement links TRBV29-1 to TRBJ1-1, with 7 bases that match TRBD1. CDR3 size: 11 residues. V dropped 6 bases and J dropped 6; count of bases not matched to a gene: 4. The germline gives CDR1 SQVTM, CDR2 ANQGSEA. CDR3 bases: TGCAGCGTAACCGGGACAGCTGAAGCTTTCTTT. It is translated as CSVTGTAEAFF. Filled out from reference TRBV29-1 and TRBJ1-1, the complete variable domain reads SAVISQKPSRDICQRGTSLTIQCQVDSQVTMMFWYRQQPGQSLTLIATANQGSEATYESGFVIDKFPISRPNLTFSTLTVSNMSPEDSSIYLCSVTGTAEAFFGQGTRLTVV.

This clone has only a few counts. V gene TRBV6-6 combines with J gene TRBJ1-3, with 7 positions matching TRBD1. The junction had 12 bases not matched to a gene; V was cut back by 7 bases and J by 3 bases. CDR3 length: 16 amino acids. The germline CDR1 and CDR2 sequences are MNHNY and SVGAGI (reference sequence). The CDR3 nucleotides read TGTGCCAGCAAAGGGGTGGGACAGACACTTGGAAACACCATATATTTT. It translates to CASKGVGQTLGNTIYF.

This chain connects TRBV4-2 to TRBJ2-7; D might be TRBD2 (5 bases). V gave up 6 bases and J gave up 3 bases, with 12 bases separating them. This CDR3 comprises 13 residues. CDR1 is LGHNA, CDR2 YNFKEQ, per germline. The CDR3 protein is CASRGLGGYEQYF. The CDR3 nucleotides are TGTGCCAGCAGGGGATTAGGAGGCTACGAGCAGTACTTC.

This clone was found a few times. The gene calls are TRBV14 and TRBJ2-1, with 8 bases matching TRBD1. Unmatched junction bases numbered 4, after V lost 3 bases and J lost 3 bases. This CDR3 is 15 amino acids long. The germline CDR1 and CDR2 sequences are SGHDN and FVKESK. In nucleotides, the CDR3 is TGTGCCAGCAGCCATCTCACAGGGGGCTACAATGAGCAGTTCTTC. This encodes CASSHLTGGYNEQFF.

The V call is TRBV5-1, the J call TRBJ2-5; 7 bases are a match to TRBD2. This CDR3 spans 19 amino acids. V gave up 1 base and J gave up 4 bases; unmatched junction bases: 19. Germline V gene lookup returns CDR1 SGHRS and CDR2 YFSETQ. The CDR3 sequence is CASSLIFRGRRGGGETQYF. The CDR3 DNA is TGCGCCAGCAGCTTGATCTTCCGCGGGAGAAGGGGTGGTGGAGAGACCCAGTACTTC.

Only a few counts were recorded for this clone. The CDR3 loop reads CASSELNGNTEAFF. CDR3 bases: TGTGCCAGCAGTGAACTTAACGGGAACACTGAAGCTTTCTTT. J is TRBJ1-1 and V is TRBV6-1; D remains unclear. Looked up from germline, CDR1 is MNHNS and CDR2 is SASEGT. Trimming took off 2 bases at V and 1 base at J, with 8 bases between the two ends. The CDR3 consists of 14 residues.